This TCR beta chain was recovered during a study of PD-1 blockade in classical Hodgkin lymphoma. Measured with immunoSEQ multiplex PCR; TCRdb has only the in-frame clones, and not every one. The sample shows about 11,000 clones, about 75% of them seen only once. A remark on this clone: What it binds is not known.

V was shortened by 4 bases and J by 0 bases, with 10 bases between the two germline ends. This CDR3 is 15 amino acids long. Germline V gives CDR1 MDHEN, CDR2 SYDVKM. Autologous stem cell transplantation was followed by relapse in every patient, and brentuximab vedotin exposure varied. Study-wide results and limits: The diversity seen at baseline in complete responders resembled that of newly diagnosed patients. Possible causes of repertoire differences, disease activity or prior therapy, remain undefined. Baseline TCR diversity was reportedly lower in newly diagnosed patients than in healthy donors. It was reported as lower still in relapsed/refractory patients.

The V and J genes are TRBV28 and TRBJ1-5; a possible D gene is TRBD1 (5 bases). The source is a human donor with classical Hodgkin lymphoma. The sequences come from peripheral blood mononuclear cells (PBMCs), collected at baseline. CDR3 nucleotides: TGTGCCAGCAGTTGGGACCTTAATAGCAATCAGCCCCAGCATTTT. Amino acid sequence: CASSWDLNSNQPQHF.